This is a list of T cell receptor beta chains from one sample in a study of T cells in tuberculosis. Profiled with immunoSEQ multiplex PCR; TCRdb holds only in-frame clones, not every one. The profile shows some 25,000 clones, around 95% of them singletons. Sequencing was performed on PBMCs. The receptors here all came from a donor aged 10-29 years with latent tuberculosis or without tuberculosis infection. Each CDR3 is given with its conserved first and last residue. A D gene is named only where the DNA matches it firmly. Only part of the rows carry a size: once, few, many, or a class if the clone is expanded.

d_gene	abundance	v_gene	j_gene	CDR3aa	CDR3nt
.	.	TRBV11-2	TRBJ1-1	CASSLQGGNTEAFF	TGTGCCAGCAGCCTCCAGGGAGGTAACACTGAAGCTTTCTTT
.	.	TRBV6-1	TRBJ1-1	CASNRGGASTEAFF	TGTGCCAGCAATAGAGGGGGGGCCAGCACTGAAGCTTTCTTT
TRBD2	.	TRBV4-2	TRBJ2-1	CASSQGGPRGGSLGLINDEQFF	TGTGCCAGCAGCCAAGGGGGCCCGCGGGGGGGAAGTTTAGGATTAATTAACGATGAGCAGTTCTTC
TRBD2	.	TRBV15	TRBJ2-5	CATSRDLGEGETQYF	TGTGCCACCAGCAGAGATCTCGGGGAGGGCGAGACCCAGTACTTC
TRBD1	.	TRBV4-1	TRBJ1-1	CASSRFRGPSTEAFF	TGCGCCAGCAGTCGATTCAGGGGGCCGAGCACTGAAGCTTTCTTT
TRBD1	.	TRBV25-1	TRBJ2-7	CASSIRTGAAGISYEQYF	TGTGCCAGCAGTATACGGACAGGGGCGGCGGGGATCTCCTACGAGCAGTACTTC
.	.	TRBV6-1	TRBJ2-7	CASISGIYEQYF	TGTGCCAGCATAAGCGGAATCTACGAGCAGTACTTC
.	.	TRBV27	TRBJ2-7	CASSLGTPQSYEQYF	TGTGCCAGCAGTTTAGGGACACCCCAGTCCTACGAGCAGTACTTC
.	.	TRBV19	TRBJ1-2	CASSINQAVGYTF	TGTGCCAGTAGTATTAACCAGGCTGTCGGCTACACCTTC
TRBD1	.	TRBV5-1	TRBJ1-4	CASSSASGQRPNEKLFF	TGCGCCAGCAGCTCCGCCTCGGGACAGCGGCCTAATGAAAAACTGTTTTTT
.	few	TRBV6-1	TRBJ2-3	CASVSWGEADTQYF	TGTGCCAGCGTTTCTTGGGGGGAAGCAGATACGCAGTATTTT
TRBD1	.	TRBV6-6	TRBJ1-6	CASSLGQENSPLHF	TGTGCCAGCAGTTTGGGACAGGAGAATTCACCCCTCCACTTT
.	.	TRBV5-6	TRBJ2-3	CASSWEKRDTDTQYF	TGTGCCAGCAGCTGGGAGAAGCGTGACACAGATACGCAGTATTTT
.	.	TRBV7-6	TRBJ1-2	CASGPAGSASGYTF	TGTGCCAGCGGCCCGGCAGGGTCAGCGAGTGGCTACACCTTC
TRBD1	.	TRBV2	TRBJ1-2	CASSEATMTGGDGYTF	TGTGCCAGCAGTGAAGCGACGATGACAGGGGGCGACGGCTACACCTTC
.	.	TRBV12-5	TRBJ2-7	CASGLAPFSEQYF	TGTGCTAGTGGTTTGGCTCCTTTTAGCGAGCAGTACTTC
.	.	TRBV4-1	TRBJ2-1	CASSQLAWDEQFF	TGCGCCAGCAGCCAACTAGCCTGGGATGAGCAGTTCTTC
.	.	TRBV5-1	TRBJ2-4	CASSLTGTTGGNIQYF	TGCGCCAGCAGCTTAACAGGGACGACCGGCGGAAACATTCAGTACTTC
.	few	TRBV21-1	TRBJ1-2	CASSSPGNYGYTF	TGTGCCAGCAGCAGCCCAGGGAACTATGGCTACACCTTC
.	.	TRBV18	TRBJ2-1	CASSPNSILARGNEQFF	TGTGCCAGCTCACCGAATTCGATCCTGGCCCGAGGGAATGAGCAGTTCTTC
TRBD1	.	TRBV13	TRBJ1-2	CASSYTPGTGNYGYTF	TGTGCCAGCAGTTACACCCCCGGGACAGGGAACTATGGCTACACCTTC
.	.	TRBV15	TRBJ1-1	CATSRVGGTEAFF	TGTGCCACCAGCAGAGTGGGGGGGACTGAAGCTTTCTTT
TRBD2	.	TRBV6-5	TRBJ2-5	CASRRAGGWQETQYF	TGTGCCAGCAGAAGAGCGGGGGGATGGCAAGAGACCCAGTACTTC
TRBD1	.	TRBV10-3	TRBJ1-1	CAISESGGRGTEAFF	TGTGCCATCAGTGAGTCAGGGGGCAGGGGAACTGAAGCTTTCTTT
TRBD2	once	TRBV2	TRBJ2-1	CASLAGGPRNEQFF	TGTGCCAGCCTAGCGGGGGGGCCCCGCAATGAGCAGTTCTTC
.	.	TRBV30	TRBJ1-2	CAWRPGTRASHF	TGTGCCTGGAGACCCGGGACAAGGGCATCCCACTTC
TRBD1	.	TRBV5-1	TRBJ1-5	CASSLGQGGQPQHF	TGCGCCAGCAGCTTGGGGCAGGGGGGTCAGCCCCAGCATTTT
TRBD2	.	TRBV5-1	TRBJ2-1	CASNVWGSGGQRSYNEQFF	TGCGCCAGCAACGTTTGGGGTAGCGGGGGGCAAAGGTCCTACAATGAGCAGTTCTTC